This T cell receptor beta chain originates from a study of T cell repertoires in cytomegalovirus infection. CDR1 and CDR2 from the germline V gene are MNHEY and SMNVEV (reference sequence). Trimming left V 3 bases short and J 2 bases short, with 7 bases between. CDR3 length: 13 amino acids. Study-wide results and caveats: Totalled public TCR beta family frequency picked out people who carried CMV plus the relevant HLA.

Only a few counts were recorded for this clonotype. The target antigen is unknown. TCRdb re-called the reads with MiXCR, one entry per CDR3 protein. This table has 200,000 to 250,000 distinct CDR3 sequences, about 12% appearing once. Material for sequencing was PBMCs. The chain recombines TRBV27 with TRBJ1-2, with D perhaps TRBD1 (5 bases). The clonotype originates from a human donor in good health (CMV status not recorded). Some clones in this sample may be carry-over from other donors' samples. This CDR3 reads CASSFQGNYGYTF. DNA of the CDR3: TGTGCCAGCAGTTTTCAGGGAAACTATGGCTACACCTTC.